A single sample gave rise to the 14 T cell receptor beta chains below, sequenced in a study of blood T cells in healthy people across ages. For the second PCR, which ran for 7 to 11 cycles, a sample-barcoded 5' primer and a J-beta primer mix were used. MiXCR, applied by TCRdb to the 5' RACE reads, yields one record per CDR3 protein. This sample has more than 1,400,000 distinct CDR3 sequences; 42% occur once, and the top ten carry around 8%. Sequencing input: blood. Every receptor here comes from a woman aged 18-29 years in good health.

This clonotype was counted only a few times. The rearrangement links TRBV6-1 to TRBJ2-3; 8 nucleotides line up with TRBD1. The CDR3 has 15 residues. Germline trimming cut 2 bases from V and 5 bases from J; bases unmatched to any gene: 6. The germline V gene encodes CDR1 MNHNS and CDR2 SASEGT. The CDR3 is CASSESGGIIDTQYF. The CDR3 coding sequence is TGTGCCAGCAGTGAATCAGGGGGCATCATAGATACGCAGTATTTT.

This clonotype was seen a few times. The CDR3 is CSLSGDSRDTQYF. The DNA for the CDR3 is TGCAGCCTCTCTGGGGACTCGCGAGATACGCAGTATTTT. The rearrangement links TRBV29-1 to TRBJ2-3, with a weak D call TRBD2 (6 bases). Trimming pared 8 bases from V and 5 bases from J, leaving 17 bases between. The CDR3 is 13 amino acids. The germline V gene has CDR1 SQVTM and CDR2 ANQGSEA.

This clonotype has a handful of counts. V and J are TRBV20-1 and TRBJ2-1, with D uncertain. The germline V and J ends were trimmed by 0 bases and 8 bases, with 17 bases remaining between them. The V gene's germline CDR1 is DFQATT and CDR2 SNEGSKA (reference sequence). This CDR3 has 15 residues. CDR3 protein: CSARESQNPTDEQFF. In nucleotides, the CDR3 is TGCAGTGCTAGAGAGTCACAGAACCCAACCGATGAGCAGTTCTTC.

The CDR3 sequence: CASSQDAAGGPNEQYF. In DNA, the CDR3 is TGCGCCAGCAGCCAAGATGCGGCGGGAGGGCCCAATGAGCAGTACTTC. The rearrangement links TRBV4-1 to TRBJ2-5, with TRBD2 identical over 9 bases. Unmatched junction bases numbered 13, after V lost 0 bases and J lost 11 bases. The CDR3 has 16 amino acids. Per the germline V gene, CDR1 is MGHRA and CDR2 is YSYEKL.

This clonotype was seen a few times. This sequence joins TRBV28 and TRBJ2-7, with 7 bases that match TRBD1. V trimming: 5 bases; J trimming: 6 bases; junction bases outside the gene matches: 19. The germline gives CDR1 MDHEN, CDR2 SYDVKM. The CDR3 consists of 17 residues. In DNA form, the CDR3 reads TGTGCCAGCAGTCCCCGCCGGGTAACAGGGGAAGGATCCGAGCAGTACTTC. Its translation: CASSPRRVTGEGSEQYF.

V is TRBV4-1 and J is TRBJ2-1; D gene unclear. Germline assignment: CDR1 MGHRA and CDR2 YSYEKL. Between the trimmed V and J ends, which lost 4 bases and 5 bases, there was a span of 12 bases. The CDR3 spans 14 residues. The CDR3 region has the DNA TGCGCCAGCAGCCTCCGAGGACCAGACAATGAGCAGTTCTTC. It is translated as CASSLRGPDNEQFF.

This clonotype was seen more than once but under ten times. This chain connects TRBV20-1 to TRBJ2-7; D is uncertain. Germline lookup yields CDR1 DFQATT and CDR2 SNEGSKA (reference sequence). CDR3 length equals 13 residues. The V gene lost 4 bases and the J gene lost 1 base, with 11 bases spanning the gap. The CDR3 DNA sequence: TGCAGTGCTATCGAAGACCCTTCCTACGAGCAGTACTTC. Protein product: CSAIEDPSYEQYF.

The rearrangement joins TRBV7-2 to TRBJ2-3; 8 bases are a match to TRBD2. There are 17 residues in the CDR3. Germline trimming cut 1 base from V and 0 bases from J; bases unmatched to any gene: 6. Per germline, CDR1 SGHTA and CDR2 FQGNSA. CDR3 sequence: CASSLGWGGGSTDTQYF. The CDR3 DNA sequence: TGTGCCAGCAGCTTAGGCTGGGGCGGGGGGAGCACAGATACGCAGTATTTT.

A single count supports this clonotype. The rearrangement links TRBV7-9 to TRBJ2-3; D might be TRBD2 (5 bases). Germline V gives CDR1 SEHNR, CDR2 FQNEAQ (reference sequence). This CDR3 is built from 14 residues. Trimming removed 1 base from V and 4 bases from J, with 9 bases in between. The CDR3 is CASSLVRAADTQYF. The DNA of the CDR3 is TGTGCCAGCAGCTTAGTGCGGGCGGCAGATACGCAGTATTTT. The full variable domain, its missing parts supplied by reference TRBV7-9 and TRBJ2-3, is DTGVSQNPRHKITKRGQNVTFRCDPISEHNRLYWYRQTLGQGPEFLTYFQNEAQLEKSRLLSDRFSAERPKGSFSTLEIQRTEQGDSAMYLCASSLVRAADTQYFGPGTRLTVL.

Worth noting for this clonotype: At one of its ends the junction is not consistent with the germline gene, which may arise from a read error. This rearrangement joins TRBV20-1 to TRBJ1-1, with TRBD1 as a possible D gene (5 bases). Germline V gives CDR1 DFQATT, CDR2 SNEGSKA (reference sequence). CDR3 length: 17 amino acids. This CDR3 is CGASLIKPGRVNTEAFF. In DNA form, the CDR3 reads TGCGGTGCTAGCCTCATAAAACCGGGACGGGTGAACACTGAAGCTTTCTTT.

This chain connects TRBV7-3 to TRBJ2-3; D is tentatively TRBD1 or TRBD2 (5 bases each). The V gene's germline CDR1 is SGHTA and CDR2 FQGTGA. The CDR3 loop spans 13 amino acids. V lost 5 bases and J lost 4, with 10 bases in between. In DNA form, the CDR3 reads TGTGCCAGCAGCCGGGACCGCTCAGATACGCAGTATTTT. Protein sequence: CASSRDRSDTQYF.

In this sample, this clonotype turned up a few times. The V call is TRBV10-3, the J call TRBJ1-4; 9 bases agree with TRBD1. The CDR3 covers 20 residues. J lost 0 bases, V lost 6 bases, and 17 bases had no gene match. CDR1 is ENHRY and CDR2 is SYGVKD in the germline V gene. The CDR3: CAIRPDHRGPPSATNEKLFF. CDR3 bases: TGTGCCATCAGGCCTGATCACAGGGGGCCACCTTCTGCAACTAATGAAAAACTGTTTTTT.

There are a few counts of this clonotype. The chain couples TRBV5-1 to TRBJ1-2; 12 bases align to TRBD1. V dropped 3 bases and J dropped 2; count of bases not matched to a gene: 11. Germline V gene lookup returns CDR1 SGHRS and CDR2 YFSETQ. The CDR3 sequence is 18 residues long. DNA of the CDR3: TGCGCCAGCAGCTACGTGTCGGGACAGGGGGCAGGGAACTATGGCTACACCTTC. Protein product: CASSYVSGQGAGNYGYTF.

This clonotype was picked up a small number of times. V and J are TRBV7-2 and TRBJ2-2, with D hard to call. The CDR3 is 14 residues long. Per the germline V gene, CDR1 is SGHTA and CDR2 is FQGNSA. Trimming removed 0 bases from V and 4 bases from J, with 6 bases in between. CDR3 nucleotide sequence: TGTGCCAGCAGCTTAGCGGATCGCACCGGGGAGCTGTTTTTT. This gives the protein CASSLADRTGELFF.